This T cell receptor (beta chain) was retrieved from a study of siplizumab effects on memory and regulatory T cells. This CDR3 region has 12 residues. V lost 6 bases and J lost 2, with 10 bases in between. CDR1 and CDR2 (germline): SQVTM, ANQGSEA. Overall study findings and caveats: To unstimulated subsets, only a minor fraction of alloreactive clones could be mapped. Naive T cells looked more diverse than memory cells and looked like major alloresponse contributors.

Unstimulated naive, memory, effector memory and TEMRA subsets from three donor pairs were sequenced. Comments on this clone: The antigen remains undetermined.

Here immunoSEQ multiplex PCR was the method, and the copy in TCRdb shows in-frame clones only, minus some. The sample holds about 63,000 clones, 75% to 90% seen once. The sample was memory CD4+ T cells sorted from blood. The TCR originated in a human donor in good health. V gene TRBV29-1 combines with J gene TRBJ1-2; TRBD1 might be the D (6 bases). This CDR3 is CSVNQGNYGYTF. The CDR3, as DNA: TGCAGCGTCAATCAGGGGAACTATGGCTACACCTTC.